This T cell receptor beta chain was recorded in a study of cytomegalovirus exposure and HLA in healthy donors. Remarks on this clone: The antigen is unknown.

General study results and limits: Upon later analysis, HLA-associated TCR beta chains proved more clonally expanded than other, equally common chains.

The study ran its PCR with 60 Vbeta and 13 Jbeta primers. Clones were read by immunoSEQ multiplex PCR, and TCRdb kept only the in-frame ones, dropping some. The sample carries about 110,000 clones, over 55% recorded once. V shed 5 bases and J shed 7 bases, with 15 bases lying between them. Germline V CDR1 and CDR2: SGHTA, FQGTGA. The CDR3 is 14 amino acids. This receptor was obtained from a female donor in good health and CMV-seronegative. V and J are TRBV7-3 and TRBJ2-1, with D perhaps TRBD1 (6 bases). Source material: PBMCs. Here the CDR3 DNA reads TGTGCCAGCAGCATGGACAGTGGTAGGAATGAGCAGTTCTTC. Protein sequence: CASSMDSGRNEQFF.